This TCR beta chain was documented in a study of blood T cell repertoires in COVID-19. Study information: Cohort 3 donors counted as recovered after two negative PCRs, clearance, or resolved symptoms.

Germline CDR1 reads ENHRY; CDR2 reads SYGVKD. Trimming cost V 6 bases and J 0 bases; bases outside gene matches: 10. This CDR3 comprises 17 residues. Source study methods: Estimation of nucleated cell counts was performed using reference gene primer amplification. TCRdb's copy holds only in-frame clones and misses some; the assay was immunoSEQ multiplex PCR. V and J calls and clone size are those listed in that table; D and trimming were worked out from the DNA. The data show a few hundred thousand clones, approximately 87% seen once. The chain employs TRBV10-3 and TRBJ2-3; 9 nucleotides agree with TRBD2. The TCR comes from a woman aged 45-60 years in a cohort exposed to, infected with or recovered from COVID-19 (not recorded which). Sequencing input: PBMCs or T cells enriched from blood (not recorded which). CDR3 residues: CAISERPSGASTDTQYF. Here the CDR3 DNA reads TGTGCCATCAGCGAAAGACCTAGCGGGGCTAGCACAGATACGCAGTATTTT.